The 28 T cell receptor beta chains below all came from one sample that was sequenced in a study of shared clonotypes between healthy human individuals. Produced via immunoSEQ multiplex PCR; TCRdb's table is partial and in-frame only. The sample has roughly 1 million clones; 78% are singletons. The material sequenced was memory CD4+ T cells from PBMCs. The subset denotes: CD45RA-negative fraction. All receptors come from a man between 18 and 29 years old in good health. Some clones in this sample may be carry-over from other donors' samples.

The rearrangement joins TRBV4-3 to TRBJ2-1; TRBD1 aligns across 7 bases. V lost 2 bases to trimming and J lost 3 bases; unmatched junction nucleotides: 4. CDR3 size: 15 residues. Germline V CDR1 and CDR2: LGHNA, YSLEER. The CDR3 region is CASSQQGQYYNEQFF. The CDR3, as DNA: TGCGCCAGCAGCCAACAGGGACAGTACTACAATGAGCAGTTCTTC.

V and J are TRBV9 and TRBJ2-3; TRBD2 aligns across 10 bases. J was trimmed by 0 bases and V by 3 bases; bases with no gene match: 4. The germline CDR1 and CDR2 sequences are SGDLS and YYNGEE. The CDR3 has 16 amino acids. CDR3 in amino acids: CASSAGTSESTDTQYF. The CDR3 DNA reads TGTGCCAGCAGCGCGGGGACTAGCGAGAGCACAGATACGCAGTATTTT.

The CDR3 bases are TGTGCCAGCAGCCCCCCGGCTCCCCGAACCTACGAGCAGTACTTC. Protein product: CASSPPAPRTYEQYF. This sequence joins TRBV7-2 and TRBJ2-7; D not certain. There are 15 residues in the CDR3. Germline-derived CDR1 and CDR2 are SGHTA and FQGNSA. Trimming cost V 5 bases and J 2 bases, with 16 bases left between them.

The genes are TRBV7-9 and TRBJ2-1, with TRBD1 as a possible D gene (6 bases). The CDR3 sequence is 15 residues long. The V end lost 2 bases, the J end lost 4 bases, and 12 bases lay between the germline ends. Germline CDR1 and CDR2: SEHNR and FQNEAQ (reference sequence). The CDR3 sequence is CASSLWQGLYNEQFF. Here the CDR3 DNA reads TGTGCCAGCAGCTTATGGCAGGGGTTATACAATGAGCAGTTCTTC.

The V gene is TRBV4-2, the J gene TRBJ1-1, with D possibly being TRBD1 (6 bases). The CDR3 runs to 14 residues. Germline V lookup: CDR1 LGHNA, CDR2 YNFKEQ. Trimming stripped 1 base from V and 6 bases from J, with 12 bases between. CDR3 loop: CASSQVGAGAEAFF. The CDR3 DNA reads TGTGCCAGCAGCCAAGTGGGGGCAGGGGCTGAAGCTTTCTTT.

This chain uses TRBV5-1 with TRBJ1-2, with 8 bases that match TRBD1. Losses at the gene ends were 0 bases for V and 6 bases for J; bases not matched to a gene: 4. CDR3 size: 14 residues. Germline-derived CDR1 and CDR2 are SGHRS and YFSETQ. The CDR3, as DNA: TGCGCCAGCAGCTTGGGAGACAGGGGCCATGGCTACACCTTC. Translating it yields CASSLGDRGHGYTF.

A remark on this clone: Other DNA sequences in the sample encode the same CDR3. The V and J genes are TRBV7-2 and TRBJ2-7; D could derive from TRBD1 or TRBD2 (5 bases each). The V end lost 1 base, the J end lost 3 bases, and 7 bases lay between the germline ends. Germline CDR1 SGHTA, CDR2 FQGNSA. This CDR3 region has 13 residues. This chain's CDR3 is CASSLGGGYEQYF. The CDR3 DNA reads as TGTGCCAGCAGCTTAGGTGGGGGCTACGAGCAGTACTTC.

To note about this clone: This may be a read error: a much more frequent sequence differs by one nucleotide. The V and J genes are TRBV30 and TRBJ1-2, with D uncertain. The CDR3 is 11 amino acids. V was shortened by 0 bases and J by 7 bases, with 6 bases between the two germline ends. Germline CDR1 is GTSNPN and CDR2 is SVGIG (reference sequence). The CDR3: CAWSVSLGYTF. The CDR3 DNA sequence: TGTGCCTGGAGTGTATCGCTTGGCTACACCTTC. Using reference TRBV30 and TRBJ1-2 for the parts outside the CDR3, the full variable domain is SQTIHQWPATLVQPVGSPLSLECTVEGTSNPNLYWYRQAAGRGLQLLFYSVGIGQISSEVPQNLSASRPQDRQFILSSKKLLLSDSGFYLCAWSVSLGYTFGSGTRLTVV.

To note about this clone: At one end, the junction sequence differs from germline, possibly due to a read error. The CDR3 protein is CASSSRSSGSLPNF. Here the CDR3 DNA reads TGTGCCAGCAGTTCCAGATCTAGCGGGAGTCTACCGAATTTT. The V call is TRBV28, the J call TRBJ2-3, with TRBD2 identical over 10 bases. The CDR3 runs to 14 residues. Germline V gene lookup returns CDR1 MDHEN and CDR2 SYDVKM.

This chain links TRBV7-9 with TRBJ1-1; D is unclear. The length of the CDR3 is 14 residues. Per germline, CDR1 SEHNR and CDR2 FQNEAQ (reference sequence). Deletions cut 5 bases from V and 3 bases from J, with 13 bases between. This CDR3 reads CASSPRDGDTEAFF. The CDR3 DNA sequence: TGTGCCAGCAGCCCTCGGGATGGAGACACTGAAGCTTTCTTT. The variable domain in full, with the rest retrieved from reference TRBV7-9 and TRBJ1-1, is DTGVSQNPRHKITKRGQNVTFRCDPISEHNRLYWYRQTLGQGPEFLTYFQNEAQLEKSRLLSDRFSAERPKGSFSTLEIQRTEQGDSAMYLCASSPRDGDTEAFFGQGTRLTVV.

The chain combines TRBV6-5 with TRBJ1-3, with no clear D. V lost 6 bases and J lost 2, with 8 bases in between. The CDR3 runs 13 residues. Looked up from germline, CDR1 is MNHEY and CDR2 is SVGAGI. DNA for the CDR3: TGTGCCAGCAGAGGACTGGCTGGAAACACCATATATTTT. Protein product: CASRGLAGNTIYF.

The chain has TRBV7-9 and TRBJ1-4; 7 nucleotides align to TRBD1. The germline V gene encodes CDR1 SEHNR and CDR2 FQNEAQ (reference sequence). This CDR3 contains 16 residues. The junction had 8 bases not matched to a gene; V was cut back by 0 bases and J by 7 bases. CDR3 nucleotide sequence: TGTGCCAGCAGCTTAGCGTCGACAGGGTTTTCTGAAAAACTGTTTTTT. This codes for CASSLASTGFSEKLFF.

The V gene is TRBV2, the J gene TRBJ1-5, with a weak D call TRBD1 (5 bases). Germline V gives CDR1 SNHLY, CDR2 FYNNEI. This CDR3 is 14 amino acids long. The ends were cut back, 3 bases at V and 6 bases at J, with 12 bases in the middle. CDR3 amino acids: CASSEVGQGQPQHF. CDR3 DNA sequence: TGTGCCAGCAGTGAGGTCGGCCAGGGTCAGCCCCAGCATTTT.

The chain combines TRBV18 with TRBJ2-5, with 10 positions matching TRBD1. Losses at the gene ends were 3 bases for V and 3 bases for J; bases not matched to a gene: 7. In germline, CDR1 is KGHSH, CDR2 LQKENI. This CDR3 region has 16 residues. CDR3 bases: TGTGCCAGCTCACCCCGCCTAGGGACAGGGGAAGAGACCCAGTACTTC. Protein: CASSPRLGTGEETQYF.

This clone has a single count. V gene TRBV19 combines with J gene TRBJ2-5; 8 positions match TRBD2. The CDR3 has 16 residues. The germline gives CDR1 LNHDA, CDR2 SQIVND (reference sequence). V was pared by 0 bases and J by 6 bases, with 9 bases of the junction left unmatched. The CDR3 bases are TGTGCCAGTAGTATAGATCAGGGGACTAGGGGAAAGACCCAGTACTTC. Translating gives CASSIDQGTRGKTQYF. Full variable domain (remainder filled in from reference TRBV19 and TRBJ2-5): DGGITQSPKYLFRKEGQNVTLSCEQNLNHDAMYWYRQDPGQGLRLIYYSQIVNDFQKGDIAEGYSVSREKKESFPLTVTSAQKNPTAFYLCASSIDQGTRGKTQYFGPGTRLLVL.

The chain couples TRBV11-2 to TRBJ2-2; D might be TRBD2 (7 bases). Between the trimmed V and J ends, which lost 4 bases and 4 bases, there was a span of 19 bases. This CDR3 has 17 amino acids. Germline CDR1 is SGHAT and CDR2 is FQNNGV. The CDR3 sequence is CASSSLGGLAVTGELFF. CDR3 nucleotide sequence: TGTGCCAGCAGCTCGCTAGGGGGGCTAGCGGTCACCGGGGAGCTGTTTTTT.

This chain joins TRBV7-3 and TRBJ2-7; maybe TRBD2 (7 bases). Looked up from germline, CDR1 is SGHTA and CDR2 is FQGTGA. Trimming took off 5 bases at V and 6 bases at J, with 17 bases between the two ends. CDR3 size: 14 residues. CDR3 nucleotides: TGTGCCAGCAGCCTCGGGGGGCCCGTTTCCGAGCAGTACTTC. Its protein product is CASSLGGPVSEQYF.

This clone was seen only once. The chain carries TRBV6-5 and TRBJ1-2; D possibly corresponds to TRBD1 (5 bases). V was pared by 7 bases and J by 6 bases, with 18 bases between. Germline CDR1 MNHEY, CDR2 SVGAGI. This CDR3 region has 14 residues. CDR3 sequence: CASIGQGLVHGYTF. CDR3 bases: TGTGCCAGCATCGGGCAGGGTTTAGTCCATGGCTACACCTTC.

V gene TRBV6-6 combines with J gene TRBJ1-1; TRBD1 is a possible D gene (5 bases). Per germline, CDR1 MNHNY and CDR2 SVGAGI (reference sequence). With 6 bases removed from V and 11 bases from J, the gap between germline ends came to 19 bases. The CDR3 totals 13 residues. The CDR3 DNA reads as TGTGCCAGCAGCGGAAGGGGCTGGATTAGGGCTTTCTTT. It is translated as CASSGRGWIRAFF.

The chain uses TRBV10-1 and TRBJ2-1; 8 nucleotides align to TRBD2. Germline V gives CDR1 WNHNN, CDR2 SYGVQD (reference sequence). The length of the CDR3 is 15 residues. After removal of 6 bases from V and 5 bases from J, the junction contained 9 bases not matched to a gene. CDR3: CASSKRGSKNNEQFF. DNA for the CDR3: TGCGCCAGCAGCAAGCGGGGGAGTAAGAACAATGAGCAGTTCTTC.

This chain joins TRBV7-2 and TRBJ2-7; no reliable D call. The CDR3 sequence is 12 residues long. CDR1 SGHTA and CDR2 FQGNSA come from the germline V gene. V was pared by 5 bases and J by 0 bases, with 5 bases between. In DNA form, the CDR3 reads TGTGCCAGCAGCGACGACTCCTACGAGCAGTACTTC. This translates into CASSDDSYEQYF.

The chain has TRBV4-3 and TRBJ2-2, with 9 positions matching TRBD2. Germline CDR1 and CDR2: LGHNA and YSLEER. The CDR3 consists of 16 residues. Trimming at V came to 0 bases and at J to 6 bases, leaving 5 bases not matched to a gene. CDR3 region: CASSQDPAGGPGELFF. The CDR3 DNA reads as TGCGCCAGCAGCCAAGATCCGGCGGGAGGGCCCGGGGAGCTGTTTTTT.

V usage is TRBV5-4 and J usage is TRBJ2-2, with D uncertain. V was clipped by 5 bases and J by 7 bases, with 12 bases between them. The CDR3 spans 13 residues. Germline V lookup: CDR1 SGHNT, CDR2 YYREEE (reference sequence). In nucleotides, the CDR3 is TGTGCCAGCAGTTCGGTGTCGATCGGGGAGCTGTTTTTT. Protein: CASSSVSIGELFF.

The chain has TRBV5-1 and TRBJ2-2; D not resolved. Germline V gene data show CDR1 as SGHRS and CDR2 as YFSETQ. The V gene lost 4 bases and the J gene lost 4 bases, with 14 bases spanning the gap. The CDR3 extends over 15 amino acids. In DNA, the CDR3 is TGCGCCAGCAGCGTTGGCCAGATGGGCACCGGGGAGCTGTTTTTT. Amino acid sequence: CASSVGQMGTGELFF.

V usage is TRBV5-6 and J usage is TRBJ2-2; the D is unclear. TRBJ1-3 matches the DNA end more closely, so the J call is doubtful. The germline CDR1 and CDR2 sequences are SGHDT and YYEEEE. The CDR3 totals 12 residues. The CDR3: CASSSYRNTIYF. The DNA of the CDR3 is TGTGCCAGCAGCTCGTACAGAAACACCATATATTTT.

This chain connects TRBV25-1 to TRBJ2-5; the D is unclear. Germline values: CDR1 MGHDK, CDR2 SYGVNS. CDR3 length equals 11 residues. Between the trimmed V and J ends, which lost 3 bases and 2 bases, there was a span of 1 base. In nucleotides, the CDR3 is TGTGCCAGCAGTGAGCAAGAGACCCAGTACTTC. This codes for CASSEQETQYF.

This clone was picked up a small number of times. J is TRBJ2-2 and V is TRBV18; TRBD2 matches 12 bases. Germline V gene sequence: CDR1 KGHSH, CDR2 LQKENI. J gave up 6 bases and V 3 bases, and 11 bases lay outside the gene matches. CDR3 length equals 18 residues. The chain's CDR3 is CASSPRPTSGRVPGELFF. CDR3 DNA sequence: TGTGCCAGCTCACCTCGACCGACTAGCGGGAGAGTCCCCGGGGAGCTGTTTTTT.

The table lists this clone with a few counts. The gene calls are TRBV28 and TRBJ2-1, with D unresolved. The ends were cut back, 10 bases at V and 2 bases at J, with 6 bases in the middle. The CDR3 is made up of 11 amino acids. Germline V gives CDR1 MDHEN, CDR2 SYDVKM. The DNA for the CDR3 is TGTGCCACCGGTACCTACAATGAGCAGTTCTTC. Encoded protein: CATGTYNEQFF.